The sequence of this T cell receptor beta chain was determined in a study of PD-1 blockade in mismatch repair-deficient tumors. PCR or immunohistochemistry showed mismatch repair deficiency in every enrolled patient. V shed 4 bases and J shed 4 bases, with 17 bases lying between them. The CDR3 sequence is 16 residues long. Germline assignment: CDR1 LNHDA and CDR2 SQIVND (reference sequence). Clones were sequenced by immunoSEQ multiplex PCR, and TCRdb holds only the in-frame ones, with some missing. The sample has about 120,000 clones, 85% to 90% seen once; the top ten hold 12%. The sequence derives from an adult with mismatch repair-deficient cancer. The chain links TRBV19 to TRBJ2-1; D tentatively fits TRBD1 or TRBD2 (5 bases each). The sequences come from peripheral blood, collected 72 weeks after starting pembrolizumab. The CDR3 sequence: CASSTPGPVSYNEQFF. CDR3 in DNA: TGTGCCAGTAGTACCCCGGGGCCGGTCAGTTACAATGAGCAGTTCTTC.